Sequencing of this T cell receptor beta chain was carried out in a study of T cell changes during pregnancy in multiple sclerosis. The CDR3 is 14 residues long. V was clipped by 5 bases and J by 4 bases, with 15 bases between them. Germline assignment: CDR1 MDHEN and CDR2 SYDVKM. Some clones are missing from TCRdb's copy, which holds only in-frame ones; the method was immunoSEQ multiplex PCR. The sample holds fewer than 60,000 clones; about 91% are singletons and the top ten take roughly 10%. The receptor was derived from a female donor with multiple sclerosis, enrolled in a pregnancy study. The J gene is TRBJ2-7, the V gene TRBV28, with D possibly matching TRBD2 (7 bases). The source was CD8+ T cells from peripheral blood mononuclear cells, collected after pregnancy. CDR3 sequence (DNA): TGTGCCAGCAGTGCGGGGGACATACCATACGAGCAGTACTTC. The encoded protein is CASSAGDIPYEQYF.